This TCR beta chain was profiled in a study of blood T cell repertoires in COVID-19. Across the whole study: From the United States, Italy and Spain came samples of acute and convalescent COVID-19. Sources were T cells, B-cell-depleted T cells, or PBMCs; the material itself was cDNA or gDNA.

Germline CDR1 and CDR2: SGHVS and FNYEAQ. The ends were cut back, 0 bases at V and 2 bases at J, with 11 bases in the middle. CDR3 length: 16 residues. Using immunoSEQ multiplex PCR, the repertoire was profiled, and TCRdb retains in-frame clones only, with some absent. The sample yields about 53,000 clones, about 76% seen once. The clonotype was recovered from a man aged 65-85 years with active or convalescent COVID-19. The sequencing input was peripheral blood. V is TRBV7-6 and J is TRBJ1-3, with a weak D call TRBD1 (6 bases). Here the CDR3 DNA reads TGTGCCAGCAGCTTAGCGGGGGCTACTACTGGAAACACCATATATTTT. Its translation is CASSLAGATTGNTIYF.